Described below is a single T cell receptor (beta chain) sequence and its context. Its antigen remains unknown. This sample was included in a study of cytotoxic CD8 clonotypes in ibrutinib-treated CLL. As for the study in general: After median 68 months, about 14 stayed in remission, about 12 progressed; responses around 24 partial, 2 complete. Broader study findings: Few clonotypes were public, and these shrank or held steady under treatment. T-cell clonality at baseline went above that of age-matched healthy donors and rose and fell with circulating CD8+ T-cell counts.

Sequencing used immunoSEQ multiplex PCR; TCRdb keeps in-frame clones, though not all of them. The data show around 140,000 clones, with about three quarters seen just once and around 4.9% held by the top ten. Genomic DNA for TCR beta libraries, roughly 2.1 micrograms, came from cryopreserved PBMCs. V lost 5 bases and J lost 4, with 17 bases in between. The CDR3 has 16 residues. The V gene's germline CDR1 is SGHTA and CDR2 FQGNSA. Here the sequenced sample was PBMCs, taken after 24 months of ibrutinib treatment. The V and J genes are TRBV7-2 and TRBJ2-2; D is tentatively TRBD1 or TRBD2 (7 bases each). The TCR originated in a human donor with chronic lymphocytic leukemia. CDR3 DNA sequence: TGTGCCAGCAGCGCCCGACAGGGAGGGGTCACCGGGGAGCTGTTTTTT. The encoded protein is CASSARQGGVTGELFF.